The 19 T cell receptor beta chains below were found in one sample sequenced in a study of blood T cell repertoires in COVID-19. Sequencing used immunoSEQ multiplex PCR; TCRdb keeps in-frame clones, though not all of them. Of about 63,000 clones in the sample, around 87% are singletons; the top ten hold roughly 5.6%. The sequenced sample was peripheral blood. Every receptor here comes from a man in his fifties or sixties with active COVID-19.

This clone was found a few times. The CDR3 protein is CASSQDPDRGSYEQYF. The CDR3 DNA is TGTGCCAGCAGCCAAGATCCGGACAGGGGATCCTACGAGCAGTACTTC. The chain combines TRBV4-2 with TRBJ2-7; 9 bases line up with TRBD1. Germline loops: CDR1 LGHNA, CDR2 YNFKEQ. The CDR3 contains 16 residues. With V trimmed by 0 bases and J by 1 base, 4 bases remained unmatched.

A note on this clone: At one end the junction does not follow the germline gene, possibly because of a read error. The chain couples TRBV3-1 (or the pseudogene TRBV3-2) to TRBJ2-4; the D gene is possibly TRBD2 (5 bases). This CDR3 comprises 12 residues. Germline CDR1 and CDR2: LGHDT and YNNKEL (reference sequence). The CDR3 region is CASSQGGRGLDF. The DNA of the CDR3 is TGTGCCAGCAGCCAAGGGGGTAGAGGGTTGGACTTC.

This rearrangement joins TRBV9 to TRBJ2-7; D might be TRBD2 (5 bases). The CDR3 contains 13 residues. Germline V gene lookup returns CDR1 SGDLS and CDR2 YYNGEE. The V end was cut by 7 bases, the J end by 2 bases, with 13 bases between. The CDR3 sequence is CASGPYGTYEQYF. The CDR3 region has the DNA TGTGCCAGCGGGCCCTACGGGACCTACGAGCAGTACTTC.

CDR3 coding DNA: TGTGCCAGCAGTGCTACCCCCCTGGAGAGCGGGAGGGTTAATGAGCAGTTCTTC. This codes for CASSATPLESGRVNEQFF. The chain uses TRBV28 and TRBJ2-1, with 10 nucleotides matching TRBD2. CDR1 MDHEN and CDR2 SYDVKM come from the germline V gene. The CDR3 consists of 18 residues. V gave up 5 bases and J gave up 7 bases; unmatched junction bases: 17.

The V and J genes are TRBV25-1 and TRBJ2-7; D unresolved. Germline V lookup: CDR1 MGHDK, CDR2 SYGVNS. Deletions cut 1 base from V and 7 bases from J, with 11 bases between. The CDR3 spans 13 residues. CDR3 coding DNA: TGTGCCAGCAGTGAATCCCCGGGTCCGGAGCAGTACTTC. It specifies CASSESPGPEQYF.

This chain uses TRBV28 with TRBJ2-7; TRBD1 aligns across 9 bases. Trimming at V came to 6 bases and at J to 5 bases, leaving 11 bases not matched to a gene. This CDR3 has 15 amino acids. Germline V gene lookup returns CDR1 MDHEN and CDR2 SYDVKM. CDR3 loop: CASSRQGTGTHEQYF. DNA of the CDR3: TGTGCCAGCAGCCGTCAAGGGACAGGGACCCACGAGCAGTACTTC.

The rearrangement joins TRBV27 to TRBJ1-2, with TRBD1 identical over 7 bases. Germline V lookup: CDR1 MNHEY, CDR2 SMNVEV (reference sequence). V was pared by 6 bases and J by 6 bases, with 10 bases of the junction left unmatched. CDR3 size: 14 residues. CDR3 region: CASRTSTGVDGYTF. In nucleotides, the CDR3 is TGTGCCAGCAGGACTTCTACAGGGGTGGATGGCTACACCTTC.

The CDR3 region is CASSQEPQGSYGYTF. The DNA for the CDR3 is TGTGCCAGCAGCCAAGAGCCACAGGGTTCCTATGGCTACACCTTC. The rearrangement joins TRBV4-2 to TRBJ1-2, with D possibly matching TRBD1 (6 bases). Germline loops: CDR1 LGHNA, CDR2 YNFKEQ. V lost 0 bases and J lost 4, with 12 bases in between. The CDR3 length is 15 residues.

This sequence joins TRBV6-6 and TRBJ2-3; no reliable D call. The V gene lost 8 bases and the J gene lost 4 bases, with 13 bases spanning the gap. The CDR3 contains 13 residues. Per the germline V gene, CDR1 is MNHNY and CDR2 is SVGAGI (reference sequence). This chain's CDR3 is CASSRLVSDTQYF. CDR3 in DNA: TGTGCCAGCTCCCGGCTAGTTTCAGATACGCAGTATTTT.

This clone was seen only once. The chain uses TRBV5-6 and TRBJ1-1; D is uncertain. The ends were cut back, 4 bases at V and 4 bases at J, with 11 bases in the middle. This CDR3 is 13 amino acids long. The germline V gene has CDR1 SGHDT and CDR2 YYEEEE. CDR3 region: CASSPAGSTEAFF. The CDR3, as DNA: TGTGCCAGCAGCCCGGCCGGGAGCACTGAAGCTTTCTTT.

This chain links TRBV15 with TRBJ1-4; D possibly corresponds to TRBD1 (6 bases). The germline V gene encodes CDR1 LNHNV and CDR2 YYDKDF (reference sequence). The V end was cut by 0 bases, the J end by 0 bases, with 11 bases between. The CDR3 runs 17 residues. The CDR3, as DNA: TGTGCCACCAGCAGAGAGCTTACAGGGACAACTAATGAAAAACTGTTTTTT. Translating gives CATSRELTGTTNEKLFF.

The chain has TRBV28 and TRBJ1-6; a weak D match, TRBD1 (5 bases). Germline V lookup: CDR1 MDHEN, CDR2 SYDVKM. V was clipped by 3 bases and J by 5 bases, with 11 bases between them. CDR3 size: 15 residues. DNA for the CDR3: TGTGCCAGCAGTTTGGAGGGACCAGATAATTCACCCCTCCACTTT. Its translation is CASSLEGPDNSPLHF. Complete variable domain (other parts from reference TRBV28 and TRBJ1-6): DVKVTQSSRYLVKRTGEKVFLECVQDMDHENMFWYRQDPGLGLRLIYFSYDVKMKEKGDIPEGYSVSREKKERFSLILESASTNQTSMYLCASSLEGPDNSPLHFGNGTRLTVT.

CDR3 nucleotide sequence: TGTGCTAGTGGTCCTGGCAGGACAGTCCAAGAGACCCAGTACTTC. This translates into CASGPGRTVQETQYF. The chain employs TRBV12-5 and TRBJ2-5, with D perhaps matching TRBD1 (6 bases). Germline CDR1 LGHNT, CDR2 FRNRAP. V lost 5 bases and J 1 base, leaving 14 bases between the germline ends. CDR3 size: 15 residues.

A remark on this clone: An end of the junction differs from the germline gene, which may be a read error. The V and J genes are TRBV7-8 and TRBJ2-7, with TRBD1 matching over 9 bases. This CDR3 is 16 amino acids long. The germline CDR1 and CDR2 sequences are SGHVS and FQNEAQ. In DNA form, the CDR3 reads TGTGCCAGCACCTTATCCCCGGGGACAGGGCAGTGGGAGCAGTACTTC. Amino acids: CASTLSPGTGQWEQYF.

CDR3 sequence (DNA): TGTGCCAGTAGTATAGCATTCGGGGGAGGGCCCTACGAGCAGTACTTC. Translated, it gives CASSIAFGGGPYEQYF. The rearrangement uses TRBV19 and TRBJ2-7, with 7 bases that match TRBD2. V lost 1 base to trimming and J lost 2 bases; unmatched junction nucleotides: 8. Germline assignment: CDR1 LNHDA and CDR2 SQIVND (reference sequence). The CDR3 spans 16 residues. The whole variable domain, filled in from reference TRBV19 and TRBJ2-7, reads DGGITQSPKYLFRKEGQNVTLSCEQNLNHDAMYWYRQDPGQGLRLIYYSQIVNDFQKGDIAEGYSVSREKKESFPLTVTSAQKNPTAFYLCASSIAFGGGPYEQYFGPGTRLTVT.

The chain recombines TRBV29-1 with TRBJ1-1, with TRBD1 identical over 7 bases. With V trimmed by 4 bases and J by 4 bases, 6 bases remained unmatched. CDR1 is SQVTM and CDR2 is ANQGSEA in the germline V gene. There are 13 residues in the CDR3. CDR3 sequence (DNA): TGCAGCGTTGGACAGGGAATGGGCACTGAAGCTTTCTTT. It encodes CSVGQGMGTEAFF. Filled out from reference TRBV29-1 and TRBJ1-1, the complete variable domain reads SAVISQKPSRDICQRGTSLTIQCQVDSQVTMMFWYRQQPGQSLTLIATANQGSEATYESGFVIDKFPISRPNLTFSTLTVSNMSPEDSSIYLCSVGQGMGTEAFFGQGTRLTVV.

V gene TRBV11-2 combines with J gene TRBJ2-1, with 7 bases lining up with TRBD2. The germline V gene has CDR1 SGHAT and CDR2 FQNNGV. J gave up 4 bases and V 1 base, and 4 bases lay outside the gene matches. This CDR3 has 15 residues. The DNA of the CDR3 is TGTGCCAGCAGCTTAGGCGCTAGCGGATACAATGAGCAGTTCTTC. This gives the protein CASSLGASGYNEQFF.

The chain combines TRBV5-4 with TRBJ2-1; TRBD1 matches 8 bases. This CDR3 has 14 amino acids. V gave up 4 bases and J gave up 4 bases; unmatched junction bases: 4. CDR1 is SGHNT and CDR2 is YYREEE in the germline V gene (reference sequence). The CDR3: CASSARDRYNEQFF. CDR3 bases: TGTGCCAGCAGCGCGCGGGACAGGTACAATGAGCAGTTCTTC.

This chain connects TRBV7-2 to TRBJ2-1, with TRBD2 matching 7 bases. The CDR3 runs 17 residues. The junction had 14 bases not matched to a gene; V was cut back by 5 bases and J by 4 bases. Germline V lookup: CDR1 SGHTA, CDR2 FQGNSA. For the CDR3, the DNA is TGTGCCAGCAGCCCCTCACTAGCGTCGATAGGGTACAATGAGCAGTTCTTC. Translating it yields CASSPSLASIGYNEQFF.